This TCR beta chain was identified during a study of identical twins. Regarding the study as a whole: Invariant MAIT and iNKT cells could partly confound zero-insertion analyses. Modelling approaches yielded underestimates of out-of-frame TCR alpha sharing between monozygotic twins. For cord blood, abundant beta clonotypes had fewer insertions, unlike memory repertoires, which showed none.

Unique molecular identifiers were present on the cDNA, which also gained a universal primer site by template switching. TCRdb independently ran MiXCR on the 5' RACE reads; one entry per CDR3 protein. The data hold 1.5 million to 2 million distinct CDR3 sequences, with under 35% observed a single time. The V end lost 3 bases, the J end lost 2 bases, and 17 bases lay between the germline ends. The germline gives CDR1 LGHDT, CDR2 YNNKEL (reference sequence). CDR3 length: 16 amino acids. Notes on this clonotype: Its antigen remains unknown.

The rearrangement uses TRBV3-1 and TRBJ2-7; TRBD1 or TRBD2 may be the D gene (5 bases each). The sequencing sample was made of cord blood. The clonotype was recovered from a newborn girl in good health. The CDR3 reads CASSQWGPEVAYEQYF. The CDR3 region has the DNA TGTGCCAGCAGCCAGTGGGGACCGGAGGTAGCCTACGAGCAGTACTTC.